This T cell receptor (beta chain) was documented in a study of cytomegalovirus exposure and HLA in healthy donors (dated by TCRdb to the late 2010s). Study-level background: In an earlier analysis of around 540 of the donors, less than 350 Gb of sequence data and approximately 120 million unique TCR beta sequences from 150 million to 200 million T cells were reported. A later genetic analysis took genome-wide SNP genotypes for about three fifths of the 666 donors and used that subset as a discovery cohort. Both class I and class II loci were covered by HLA typing, at four-digit resolution. A later analysis re-examined previously published TCR beta repertoires from several hundred donors and added high-resolution HLA genotyping to investigate patterns of TCR occurrence. Using immunosequencing, the study profiled T cell repertoires from 500 to 800 subjects and related those repertoires to cytomegalovirus serostatus. The genetic ancestry cluster associated with self-reported Caucasian donors included about 81% of the roughly 380 genotyped donors. All discovery cohort repertoires had been generated on a single sequencing platform. An early release covering about 600 HLA-typed donors comprised about 320 gigabases of sequencing data and tens of millions of unique TCR sequences. The number of donors typed differed by locus, with about 620-630 for A, B, C, DRB1 and DQB1, 522 for DQA1, about 610 for DPA1, and around 430 for DPB1. Rather than drawing on any new phenotypic data, the later analysis identified candidate immune exposures from TCR beta sequences and the way those sequences occurred across donors. Donor age, sex, ethnicity and CMV serostatus were compiled together with the repertoire data. An earlier analysis of about 620 of the donors applied high-throughput TCR beta sequencing to assess whether each TCR beta V gene segment acted as functional or pseudogenic. To predict cytomegalovirus infection status, the study brought together high-throughput TCR immunosequencing, statistical association of individual TCRs with disease status, and machine learning. In addition to the first cohort of 650 to 750 subjects, a separate validation cohort of 130 or so different subjects was used. Across roughly 420 genotyped donors of the cohort, an average of about 200,000 unique TCR beta nucleotide sequences per donor were sequenced, and about a sixth of those sequences were non-productive. Roughly 5 DR-DQ haplotypes were handled as single units for association and clustering because linkage in the cohort was strong. The aim of the study was to test whether cataloging public T cell receptors could identify signatures of past pathogen exposure.

The cohort was made up of approximately 670 healthy bone marrow donors. At the time of sampling, all cohort members were nominally healthy, though unrecorded immune exposures were likely present. The donor was CMV seronegative and was included in the group of about 350 seronegative cohort members. A peripheral blood sample was provided by each donor, and peripheral blood mononuclear cells were used for TCR beta sequencing. The Qiagen DNeasy Blood Extraction Kit was used to extract genomic DNA from the blood cell samples. Looking up the germline V gene yields CDR1 MNHEY and CDR2 SVGAGI. Reading from cysteine to phenylalanine, the CDR3 counts 15 amino acids. Left in the record is the CDR3 DNA by itself, 45 bases read in frame from the first base. After removal of 2 bases from V and 3 bases from J, the junction retains 3 bases not matched to a gene. Paper-wide results and their limitations: Specific HLA alleles were associated with roughly 16,000 TCR beta sequences at a false discovery rate of 0.05 in a later analysis. For the cohort, immune exposure information was limited to CMV serostatus. Strong co-occurrence of HLA alleles, especially DR and DQ, made assigning TCR associations to individual alleles difficult. In this cohort, only TCR beta chains were sequenced, and detectable features were limited by the absence of alpha or paired-chain data. Across donors, most TCR sequences were observed very rarely, whereas some public TCRs were present in many individuals. The classifier was reported to diagnose cytomegalovirus status with high specificity and sensitivity in both the original and validation cohorts. Three of the identified cytomegalovirus-associated TCR beta chains were confirmed in vitro to be specific for cytomegalovirus antigens. Some IMGT-functional V segments, including TRBV6-2 and TRBV6-3, could not be distinguished by the 87-base-pair reads and were therefore excluded. HLA typing was unavailable for some donors at each locus, so association tests used only the typed subset. The earlier analysis of approximately 540 of the donors excluded approximately 17 rarely observed V segments, including chromosome 9 orphons, because counts were too low. A later genetic analysis associated a missense DCLRE1C variant with V-gene and J-gene trimming of TCR beta chains, and an independent cohort replicated the association. Linkage disequilibrium might explain the correlated functional status among segregating V segments, but an unknown experimental factor could not be ruled out. The presence/absence analyses assumed that sequencing depth was roughly uniform across donors, and that assumption may not be true. In an earlier analysis of 587 of the donors, most TCR beta V segments appeared in productive rearrangements about 87% or about 30% of the time, broadly matching IMGT annotations. In a later analysis, TCR association rates were found to vary across HLA loci, with the most associated TCRs seen for DRB1 alleles and the fewest for HLA-C alleles. A cluster of highly shared sequence variants was judged likely to be a technical artifact of the sequencing pipeline. It was suggested by the authors that the approach could potentially be generalized to other disease states and immunological phenotypes. In a later analysis, HLA-associated TCR beta chains showed more clonal expansion and lower generation probabilities than non-associated chains that were equally common. According to a later genetic analysis, donors in an Asian-associated ancestry cluster had fewer N-insertions in productive TCRs than the roughly 700-donor mean. In the study, some 160 TCR beta chains were listed as associated with cytomegalovirus. Several of the top co-occurrence clusters appeared to be linked to parvovirus B19, influenza, CMV and Epstein-Barr virus, according to a later analysis. In a later analysis, most CMV-associated TCR beta chains were found to appear HLA-restricted, with HLA associations seemingly driven largely by CMV exposure. A further reported finding was that TCR beta sequences accurately predicted the HLA-A and HLA-B alleles for most subjects in the first cohort.

Library construction relied on the immunoSEQ multiplex PCR assay. For the multiplex PCR, a mixture combining 60 forward primers for TCR Vbeta segments and 13 reverse primers for TCR Jbeta segments was used. The CDR3 region of rearranged TCR beta genes was amplified from genomic DNA with a multiplex PCR assay. The amplified TCR beta libraries were sequenced on the Illumina HiSeq System as 87-base-pair reads. The published analysis was carried out like this. In a later analysis, some 80 million unique TCR beta chains were counted across the 500 to 850 repertoires, and roughly 9.9 million of these chains were shared by at least two donors. Raw reads were error-corrected and collapsed into unique sequences with a nearest-neighbor algorithm that merged closely related sequences to remove PCR and sequencing errors. CDR3 sequences were aligned to IMGT reference sequences to assign V, D and J gene segments. For a sequence to be retained, at least a six-nucleotide match to both a V gene segment and a J gene segment was required. Rearrangements were called productive when the CDR3 lacked stop codons and stayed in frame with V and J; all others were non-productive. CDR3 was defined by IMGT convention, running from the second conserved V-encoded cysteine to the conserved J-encoded phenylalanine. The earlier analysis of roughly 590 of the donors excluded any sequence lacking an unambiguous match to a single V gene segment. An earlier analysis of some 500 of the donors classified V segments as functional when productive rearrangements were above 56.7% and as segregating when the standard deviation between donors was above 5%. To diagnose cytomegalovirus status from the catalog of TCR beta chain sequences, a statistical classification framework was built. In a later analysis, TCR nucleotide sequences were compared against IMGT/GENE-DB human TR gene sequences so that V and J genes could be assigned. Using the TCRdist pipeline, a later analysis assigned CDR3 sequences along with most-parsimonious VDJ recombination scenarios. In a later analysis, each TCR beta chain was defined by its CDR3 amino acid sequence together with its V-gene family, and reads without a unique V-gene family were excluded. A later analysis removed 500 to 650 highly shared, low-generation-probability nucleotide sequences to deal with suspected cross-contamination and a sequencing artifact. In a later analysis, a clonal expansion index was calculated for each public chain from normalized within-repertoire ranks of inferred template counts. A later analysis computed generation probabilities with a VDJ recombination model fitted to out-of-frame rearrangements, and checked the results against IGoR. In a later analysis, TCR-TCR, TCR-HLA and TCR-CMV co-occurrence was scored with hypergeometric tests, and a repertoire-size bias correction was applied to TCR pairs. A later analysis estimated false discovery rates by permuting HLA or CMV assignments 20 times. A later analysis grouped co-occurring TCRs with DBSCAN, adding TCRdist sequence similarity when clustering within HLA-allele-positive subsets. Repertoires with fewer than 30,000 or more than 120,000 public chains were left out of co-occurrence clustering, as were four to six repertoires with anomalous nucleotide sharing. TCRdb re-hosts the immuneACCESS table, in-frame sequences only. Its copies lack some clones; in the studies checked, an unresolved V gene accounts for under half of them, and the cause for the rest is not known. From that table come the V and J calls and clone size; the DNA was used to work out D and trimming. The sample's clone listing holds more than 65,000 clones. More than 2.5% of the sample lies in the top ten.

As regards this clone: What this receptor recognizes is not known.

The chain couples TRBV6-5 to TRBJ2-4, and 8 junctional nucleotides match TRBD1. This receptor was identified in a man aged 35-49 years in good health and CMV-seronegative. Material: PBMCs. The sequenced DNA: TGTGCCAGCAGTTACGTGACAGGGGTCAAAAACATTCAGTACTTC. It is translated as CASSYVTGVKNIQYF.